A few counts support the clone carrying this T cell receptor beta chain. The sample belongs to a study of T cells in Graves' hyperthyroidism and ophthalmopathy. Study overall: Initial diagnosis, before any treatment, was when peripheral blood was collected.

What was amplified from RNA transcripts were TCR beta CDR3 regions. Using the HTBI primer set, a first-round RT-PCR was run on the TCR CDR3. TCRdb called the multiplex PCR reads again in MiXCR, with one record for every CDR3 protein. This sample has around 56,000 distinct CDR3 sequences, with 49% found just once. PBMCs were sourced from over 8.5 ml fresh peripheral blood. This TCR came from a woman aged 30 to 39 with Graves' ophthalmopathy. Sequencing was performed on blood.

The CDR3, as DNA: TGTGCCAGCAGCCAAGATCCCCGGAGTCAAGAGACCCAGTACTTC. Its protein is CASSQDPRSQETQYF. The rearrangement links TRBV3-1 to TRBJ2-5; the D is unclear. The CDR3 totals 15 residues. V lost 0 bases and J 2 bases, leaving 10 bases between the germline ends. Germline V gene sequence: CDR1 LGHDT, CDR2 YNNKEL (reference sequence).